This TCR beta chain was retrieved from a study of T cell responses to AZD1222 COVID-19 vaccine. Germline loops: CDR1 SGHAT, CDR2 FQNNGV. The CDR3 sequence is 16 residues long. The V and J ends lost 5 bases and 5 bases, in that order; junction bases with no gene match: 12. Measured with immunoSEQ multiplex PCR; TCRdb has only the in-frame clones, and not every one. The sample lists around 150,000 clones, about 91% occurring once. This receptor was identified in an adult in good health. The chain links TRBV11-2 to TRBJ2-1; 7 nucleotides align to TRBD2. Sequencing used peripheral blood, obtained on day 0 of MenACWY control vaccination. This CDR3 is CASSRGPLAAHNEQFF. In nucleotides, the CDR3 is TGTGCCAGCAGCCGCGGGCCTCTAGCGGCCCACAATGAGCAGTTCTTC.